The 30 T cell receptor beta chains listed next were all sequenced from one sample in a study of cytomegalovirus exposure and HLA in healthy donors. Generated by immunoSEQ multiplex PCR, the TCRdb table keeps only in-frame clones and is missing some. The table lists approximately 260,000 clones, approximately 83% of them singletons. Material: PBMCs. Receptors originate from a woman younger than 45 in good health and CMV-seropositive.

The chain combines TRBV9 with TRBJ2-1; 7 bases are a match to TRBD2. Germline lookup yields CDR1 SGDLS and CDR2 YYNGEE. This CDR3 is built from 17 residues. J gave up 7 bases and V 3 bases, and 16 bases lay outside the gene matches. CDR3 amino acids: CASSAHDGSGWGNEQFF. CDR3 DNA sequence: TGTGCCAGCAGCGCGCACGACGGTAGCGGGTGGGGGAATGAGCAGTTCTTC. The whole variable domain, filled in from reference TRBV9 and TRBJ2-1, reads DSGVTQTPKHLITATGQRVTLRCSPRSGDLSVYWYQQSLDQGLQFLIQYYNGEERAKGNILERFSAQQFPDLHSELNLSSLELGDSALYFCASSAHDGSGWGNEQFFGPGTRLTVL.

The V call is TRBV6-6, the J call TRBJ2-7, with a possible D match to TRBD1 (7 bases). The V end was cut by 7 bases, the J end by 2 bases, with 15 bases between. The CDR3 length is 14 residues. Germline CDR1 reads MNHNY; CDR2 reads SVGAGI (reference sequence). The CDR3 bases are TGTGCCAGCACCCCAGGGGGGCCAACCTACGAGCAGTACTTC. Translation: CASTPGGPTYEQYF.

The genes are TRBV28 and TRBJ1-2, with TRBD1 matching over 7 bases. The V and J ends lost 6 bases and 4 bases, in that order; junction bases with no gene match: 8. Per germline, CDR1 MDHEN and CDR2 SYDVKM. The CDR3 loop spans 14 amino acids. The CDR3 DNA reads TGTGCCAGCAGCCTGAGGGGGACAGTCTATGGCTACACCTTC. Amino acid sequence: CASSLRGTVYGYTF.

This rearrangement joins TRBV29-1 to TRBJ2-7, with 8 bases identical to TRBD1. The junction had 7 bases not matched to a gene; V was cut back by 6 bases and J by 3 bases. The germline V gene has CDR1 SQVTM and CDR2 ANQGSEA. The CDR3 has 13 amino acids. CDR3: CSVRDRTNYEQYF. The CDR3 region has the DNA TGCAGCGTCCGGGACAGGACCAACTACGAGCAGTACTTC.

The chain is built from TRBV27 and TRBJ2-7; D ambiguous. Germline CDR1 reads MNHEY; CDR2 reads SMNVEV (reference sequence). V lost 0 bases, J lost 4 bases, and 10 bases lay in between. The CDR3 is 14 residues long. The CDR3 coding sequence is TGTGCCAGCAGTTTATCGCGGAATTCATACGAGCAGTACTTC. This translates into CASSLSRNSYEQYF.

The genes are TRBV5-1 and TRBJ1-3, with D possibly matching TRBD1 (5 bases). Trimming stripped 0 bases from V and 4 bases from J, with 8 bases between. Germline-derived CDR1 and CDR2 are SGHRS and YFSETQ. There are 14 residues in the CDR3. The CDR3 DNA is TGCGCCAGCAGCTTGGAGGGGCCCGGAAACACCATATATTTT. Translating it yields CASSLEGPGNTIYF.

V is TRBV28 and J is TRBJ2-1, with a tentative D call TRBD2 (7 bases). CDR3 size: 17 residues. V gave up 6 bases and J gave up 3 bases, with 21 bases separating them. Germline CDR1 is MDHEN and CDR2 is SYDVKM. CDR3 nucleotide sequence: TGTGCCAGCAGCCTACAGGGACGGGCTAGCGGCTACAATGAGCAGTTCTTC. It encodes CASSLQGRASGYNEQFF.

The rearrangement joins TRBV7-9 to TRBJ1-4; D is uncertain. The CDR3 is 13 amino acids. Germline V gene data show CDR1 as SEHNR and CDR2 as FQNEAQ (reference sequence). Trimming pared 1 base from V and 8 bases from J, leaving 8 bases between. The CDR3 region is CASSLGPREKLFF. CDR3 nucleotides: TGTGCCAGCAGCTTAGGGCCCAGGGAAAAACTGTTTTTT.

This chain uses TRBV18 with TRBJ1-1; D remains unclear. Trimming removed 5 bases from V and 0 bases from J, with 19 bases in between. The germline gives CDR1 KGHSH, CDR2 LQKENI. CDR3 length: 17 amino acids. As DNA, the CDR3 is TGTGCCAGCTCAACAGAACCCGTCCCGCCCCTGAACACTGAAGCTTTCTTT. This encodes CASSTEPVPPLNTEAFF.

The V and J genes are TRBV6-6 and TRBJ1-3, with D possibly matching TRBD1 (6 bases). Trimming removed 10 bases from V and 8 bases from J, with 21 bases in between. CDR1 MNHNY and CDR2 SVGAGI come from the germline V gene (reference sequence). There are 14 residues in the CDR3. The CDR3 spells CATGGRPIGDTIYF. The CDR3, as DNA: TGTGCCACCGGGGGGCGGCCGATCGGGGACACCATATATTTT.

The V gene is TRBV5-1, the J gene TRBJ2-6; D gene uncertain. From germline, CDR1 is SGHRS and CDR2 YFSETQ. This CDR3 spans 15 amino acids. Trimming removed 2 bases from V and 0 bases from J, with 6 bases in between. The CDR3 protein is CASSLQISGANVLTF. The CDR3 DNA sequence: TGCGCCAGCAGCTTACAAATCTCTGGGGCCAACGTCCTGACTTTC.

J is TRBJ1-2 and V is TRBV7-3, with D hard to call. There are 13 residues in the CDR3. The V end lost 4 bases, the J end lost 4 bases, and 10 bases lay between the germline ends. Germline loops: CDR1 SGHTA, CDR2 FQGTGA. This CDR3 is CASSSGRGYGYTF. CDR3 coding DNA: TGTGCCAGCAGCTCGGGCCGGGGCTATGGCTACACCTTC.

This chain joins TRBV30 and TRBJ2-7; 7 positions match TRBD2. Germline CDR1 reads GTSNPN; CDR2 reads SVGIG (reference sequence). The CDR3 spans 14 residues. Trimming removed 3 bases from V and 7 bases from J; junction bases left unmatched: 12. The CDR3: CAWRTPGGLWEQYF. CDR3 in DNA: TGTGCCTGGAGGACTCCGGGAGGCCTATGGGAGCAGTACTTC.

This clone was seen only once. CDR3 sequence: CASSESRESGEVWHNEQFF. The CDR3 DNA follows: TGCGCCAGCAGTGAGTCGAGGGAATCGGGTGAGGTATGGCACAATGAGCAGTTCTTC. The V gene is TRBV10-1, the J gene TRBJ2-1, with D perhaps TRBD2 (5 bases). CDR1 is WNHNN, CDR2 SYGVQD, per germline (reference sequence). Trimming took off 0 bases at V and 5 bases at J, with 23 bases between the two ends. The CDR3 spans 19 residues.

In DNA, the CDR3 is TGTGCCAGCAGCAGACAGGGGTCAGCCTACGAGCAGTACTTC. Its protein product is CASSRQGSAYEQYF. The chain has TRBV21-1 and TRBJ2-7; the table calls TRBD1, which could not be checked here. TRBV21-1 is marked as a pseudogene. The CDR3 is 14 residues long.

V and J are TRBV5-6 and TRBJ2-1; 8 bases align to TRBD2. J gave up 7 bases and V 2 bases, and 5 bases lay outside the gene matches. The CDR3 sequence is 14 residues long. Germline V lookup: CDR1 SGHDT, CDR2 YYEEEE. CDR3 nucleotides: TGTGCCAGCAGCTTATTAGCGGGAATGAATGAGCAGTTCTTC. It encodes CASSLLAGMNEQFF.

This clone was seen only once. The V call is TRBV27, the J call TRBJ1-2, with 8 nucleotides matching TRBD1. This CDR3 comprises 20 residues. Trimming cost V 6 bases and J 2 bases; bases outside gene matches: 23. Germline V gives CDR1 MNHEY, CDR2 SMNVEV (reference sequence). This chain's CDR3 is CASRSLSKGSRDRQNYGYTF. CDR3 DNA: TGTGCCAGCAGATCCCTCTCCAAGGGTTCCAGGGACAGGCAGAACTATGGCTACACCTTC.

This rearrangement joins TRBV6-1 to TRBJ1-2, with a tentative D call TRBD1 (5 bases). Trimming left V 4 bases short and J 2 bases short, with 11 bases between. The length of the CDR3 is 14 residues. Germline-derived CDR1 and CDR2 are MNHNS and SASEGT. The CDR3 loop reads CASSGTRLNYGYTF. The CDR3 region has the DNA TGTGCCAGCAGTGGGACACGATTAAACTATGGCTACACCTTC.

The chain is built from TRBV11-2 and TRBJ1-1; 7 bases align to TRBD1. V lost 5 bases to trimming and J lost 0 bases; unmatched junction nucleotides: 6. Germline V lookup: CDR1 SGHAT, CDR2 FQNNGV. The CDR3 sequence is 15 residues long. This CDR3 reads CASSTIQGMNTEAFF. CDR3 DNA sequence: TGTGCCAGCAGCACTATACAGGGGATGAACACTGAAGCTTTCTTT.

This clone was detected a few times. J is TRBJ2-7 and V is TRBV5-1, with 8 bases fitting TRBD1. CDR3 length: 17 amino acids. Germline V gene data show CDR1 as SGHRS and CDR2 as YFSETQ. V lost 0 bases and J lost 2; bases outside the gene matches: 10. The CDR3 coding sequence is TGCGCCAGCAGCTTGGGTAGTTGGGACAGGCCGACCTACGAGCAGTACTTC. It encodes CASSLGSWDRPTYEQYF.

The chain recombines TRBV5-6 with TRBJ1-5, with D possibly TRBD1 on 5 matching bases. Trimming removed 4 bases from V and 8 bases from J, with 19 bases in between. Germline-derived CDR1 and CDR2 are SGHDT and YYEEEE. This CDR3 has 15 residues. CDR3 coding DNA: TGTGCCAGCAGCCTTCGCGGCGCAGGGCGTAAGCCCCAGCATTTT. It codes for CASSLRGAGRKPQHF.

V gene TRBV6-6 combines with J gene TRBJ2-7; D might be TRBD2 (6 bases). Germline V lookup: CDR1 MNHNY, CDR2 SVGAGI (reference sequence). V lost 8 bases and J 5 bases, leaving 16 bases between the germline ends. CDR3 length equals 13 residues. The CDR3 reads CASVGGKEDEQYF. Here the CDR3 DNA reads TGTGCCAGCGTCGGGGGTAAGGAGGACGAGCAGTACTTC.

The chain couples TRBV7-9 to TRBJ2-7; 15 bases fit TRBD2. The germline gives CDR1 SEHNR, CDR2 FQNEAQ (reference sequence). V shed 5 bases, J shed 3 bases, and the junction held 5 bases outside the gene matches. This CDR3 has 16 amino acids. CDR3 region: CASSGEGLAGGYEQYF. The CDR3 nucleotides read TGTGCCAGCAGCGGCGAGGGACTAGCGGGAGGCTACGAGCAGTACTTC. The full variable domain, rest sourced from reference TRBV7-9 and TRBJ2-7, is DTGVSQNPRHKITKRGQNVTFRCDPISEHNRLYWYRQTLGQGPEFLTYFQNEAQLEKSRLLSDRFSAERPKGSFSTLEIQRTEQGDSAMYLCASSGEGLAGGYEQYFGPGTRLTVT.

V is TRBV5-6 and J is TRBJ2-2; 12 nucleotides line up with TRBD1. The V gene's germline CDR1 is SGHDT and CDR2 YYEEEE. Unmatched junction bases numbered 7, after V lost 5 bases and J lost 5 bases. The length of the CDR3 is 16 residues. The CDR3 region is CASRPRDRGRTGELFF. The CDR3 DNA follows: TGTGCCAGCAGACCCCGGGACAGGGGGCGGACCGGGGAGCTGTTTTTT. Complete variable domain (other parts from reference TRBV5-6 and TRBJ2-2): DAGVTQSPTHLIKTRGQQVTLRCSPKSGHDTVSWYQQALGQGPQFIFQYYEEEERQRGNFPDRFSGHQFPNYSSELNVNALLLGDSALYLCASRPRDRGRTGELFFGEGSRLTVL.

The chain carries TRBV10-3 and TRBJ1-2; TRBD1 matches 9 bases. CDR3 length: 14 residues. From germline, CDR1 is ENHRY and CDR2 SYGVKD. V lost 3 bases, J lost 8 bases, and 7 bases stayed unmatched. The CDR3 loop is CAISDRDRAFGYTF. In DNA, the CDR3 is TGTGCCATCAGTGACCGGGACAGGGCGTTCGGCTACACCTTC.

CDR3 residues: CAWSGQGGGYTF. Here the CDR3 DNA reads TGTGCCTGGAGTGGACAGGGTGGAGGCTACACCTTC. The chain carries TRBV30 and TRBJ1-2, with 7 bases lining up with TRBD1. V was pared by 1 base and J by 8 bases, with 4 bases of the junction left unmatched. This CDR3 has 12 residues. The germline CDR1 and CDR2 sequences are GTSNPN and SVGIG (reference sequence). The entire variable domain, with the rest obtained from reference TRBV30 and TRBJ1-2, is as follows: SQTIHQWPATLVQPVGSPLSLECTVEGTSNPNLYWYRQAAGRGLQLLFYSVGIGQISSEVPQNLSASRPQDRQFILSSKKLLLSDSGFYLCAWSGQGGGYTFGSGTRLTVV.

CDR3 sequence (DNA): TGTGCCAGCTCACCACAGAGGGCCGACAATCAGCCCCAGCATTTT. Amino acids: CASSPQRADNQPQHF. The chain uses TRBV18 and TRBJ1-5, with D unresolved. Trimming cost V 1 base and J 3 bases, with 10 bases left between them. Per germline, CDR1 KGHSH and CDR2 LQKENI. The CDR3 extends over 15 amino acids.

The CDR3 nucleotides read TGTGCCACCCGGAGATCCTACAATGAGCAGTTCTTC. This translates into CATRRSYNEQFF. J is TRBJ2-1 and V is TRBV27, with unresolved D. This CDR3 is built from 12 residues. Germline V gene sequence: CDR1 MNHEY, CDR2 SMNVEV (reference sequence). The V end lost 10 bases, the J end lost 1 base, and 8 bases lay between the germline ends.

The sample holds many counts of this clone. The chain recombines TRBV10-3 with TRBJ2-7; 7 nucleotides line up with TRBD1. The CDR3 covers 15 residues. Germline V lookup: CDR1 ENHRY, CDR2 SYGVKD. The V gene end was trimmed by 1 base and the J gene end by 6 bases; junction bases not matched to a gene: 9. The CDR3 protein is CAISEFNRGEGEQYF. CDR3 sequence (DNA): TGTGCCATCAGTGAGTTCAACAGGGGAGAGGGCGAGCAGTACTTC.

This sequence joins TRBV4-2 and TRBJ2-7; D call uncertain. V was trimmed by 0 bases and J by 1 base, leaving 4 bases between them. The CDR3 spans 13 residues. Germline V gives CDR1 LGHNA, CDR2 YNFKEQ. CDR3 nucleotide sequence: TGTGCCAGCAGCCAAGACTTATCCTACGAGCAGTACTTC. It encodes CASSQDLSYEQYF.